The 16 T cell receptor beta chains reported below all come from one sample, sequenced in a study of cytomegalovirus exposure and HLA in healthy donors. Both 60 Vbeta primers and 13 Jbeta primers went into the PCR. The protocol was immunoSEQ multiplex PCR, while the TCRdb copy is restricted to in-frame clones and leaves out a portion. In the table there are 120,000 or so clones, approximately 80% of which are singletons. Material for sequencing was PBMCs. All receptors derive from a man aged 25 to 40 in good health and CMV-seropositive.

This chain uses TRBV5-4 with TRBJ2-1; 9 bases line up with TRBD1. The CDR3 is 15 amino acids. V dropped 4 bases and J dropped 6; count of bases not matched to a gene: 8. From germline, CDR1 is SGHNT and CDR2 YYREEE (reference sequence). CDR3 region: CASSANRDRANEQFF. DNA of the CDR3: TGTGCCAGCAGCGCGAACCGGGACAGGGCCAATGAGCAGTTCTTC.

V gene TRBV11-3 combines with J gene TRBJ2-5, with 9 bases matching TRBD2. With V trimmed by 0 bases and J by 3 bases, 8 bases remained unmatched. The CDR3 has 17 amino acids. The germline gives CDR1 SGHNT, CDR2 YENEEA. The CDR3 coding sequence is TGTGCCAGCAGCTTAGAAGTGGGCGGGGGGGCAGAAGAGACCCAGTACTTC. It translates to CASSLEVGGGAEETQYF.

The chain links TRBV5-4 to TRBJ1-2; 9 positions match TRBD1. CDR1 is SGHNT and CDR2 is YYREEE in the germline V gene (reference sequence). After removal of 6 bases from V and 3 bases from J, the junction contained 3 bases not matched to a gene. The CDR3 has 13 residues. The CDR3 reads CASTWTGDYGYTF. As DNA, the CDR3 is TGTGCCAGCACCTGGACAGGGGACTATGGCTACACCTTC.

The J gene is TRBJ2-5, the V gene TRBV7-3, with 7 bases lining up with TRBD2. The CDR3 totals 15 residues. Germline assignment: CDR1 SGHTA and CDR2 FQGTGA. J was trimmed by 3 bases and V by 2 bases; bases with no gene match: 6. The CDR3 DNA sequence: TGTGCCAGCAGCTTAGGGGGGGAATTAGAAGAGACCCAGTACTTC. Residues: CASSLGGELEETQYF.

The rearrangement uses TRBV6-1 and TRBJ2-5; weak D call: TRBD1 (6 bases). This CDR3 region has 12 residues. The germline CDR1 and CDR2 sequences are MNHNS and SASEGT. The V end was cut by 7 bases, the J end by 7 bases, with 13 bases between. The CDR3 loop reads CASTPSRGTQYF. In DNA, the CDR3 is TGTGCCAGCACCCCGAGCAGGGGGACCCAGTACTTC.

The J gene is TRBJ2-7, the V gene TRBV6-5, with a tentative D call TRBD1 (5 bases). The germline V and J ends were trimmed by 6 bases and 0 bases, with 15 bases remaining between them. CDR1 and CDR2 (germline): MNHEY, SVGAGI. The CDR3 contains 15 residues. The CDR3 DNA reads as TGTGCCAGCAGGTCCCTGGACATTGGCTCCTACGAGCAGTACTTC. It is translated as CASRSLDIGSYEQYF.

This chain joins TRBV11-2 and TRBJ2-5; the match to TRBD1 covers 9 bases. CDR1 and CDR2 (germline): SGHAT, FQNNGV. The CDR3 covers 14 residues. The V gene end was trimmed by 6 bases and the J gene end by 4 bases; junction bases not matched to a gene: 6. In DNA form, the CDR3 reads TGTGCCAGCAGTTACACAGGGGGCCCAGAGACCCAGTACTTC. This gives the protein CASSYTGGPETQYF.

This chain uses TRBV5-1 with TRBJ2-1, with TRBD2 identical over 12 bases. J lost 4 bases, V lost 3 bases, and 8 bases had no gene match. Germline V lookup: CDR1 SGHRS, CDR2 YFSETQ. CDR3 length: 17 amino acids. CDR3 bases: TGCGCCAGCAGCTCGAGACTAGCGGGGGCGAGGTACAATGAGCAGTTCTTC. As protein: CASSSRLAGARYNEQFF.

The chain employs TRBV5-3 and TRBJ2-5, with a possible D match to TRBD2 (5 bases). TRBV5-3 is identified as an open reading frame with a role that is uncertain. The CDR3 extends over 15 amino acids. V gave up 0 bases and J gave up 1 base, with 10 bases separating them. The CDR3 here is CARSLGRDTQETQYF. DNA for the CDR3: TGTGCCAGAAGCTTGGGACGGGATACCCAAGAGACCCAGTACTTC.

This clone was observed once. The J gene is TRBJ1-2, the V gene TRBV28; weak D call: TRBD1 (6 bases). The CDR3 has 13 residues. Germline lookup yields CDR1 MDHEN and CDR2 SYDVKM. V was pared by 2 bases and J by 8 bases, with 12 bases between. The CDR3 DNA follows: TGTGCCAGCAGTTTAGGGGGCGCCAGGGGCTACACCTTC. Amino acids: CASSLGGARGYTF.

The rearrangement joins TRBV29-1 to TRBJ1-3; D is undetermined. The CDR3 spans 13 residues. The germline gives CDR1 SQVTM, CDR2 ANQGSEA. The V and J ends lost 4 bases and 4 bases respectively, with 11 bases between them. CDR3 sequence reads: CSVASPEGNTIYF. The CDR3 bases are TGCAGCGTTGCCAGTCCGGAGGGAAACACCATATATTTT.

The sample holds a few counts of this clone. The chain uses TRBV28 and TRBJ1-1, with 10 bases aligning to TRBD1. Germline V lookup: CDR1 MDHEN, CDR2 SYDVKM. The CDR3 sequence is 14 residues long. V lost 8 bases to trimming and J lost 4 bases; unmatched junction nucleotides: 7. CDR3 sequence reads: CASDRGLESTEAFF. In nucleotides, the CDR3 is TGTGCCAGCGACAGGGGGCTGGAGAGCACTGAAGCTTTCTTT.

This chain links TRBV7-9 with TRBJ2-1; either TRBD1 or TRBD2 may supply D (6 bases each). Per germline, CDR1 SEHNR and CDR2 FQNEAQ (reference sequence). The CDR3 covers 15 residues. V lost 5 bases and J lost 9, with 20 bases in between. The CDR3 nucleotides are TGTGCCAGCAGCCTAGGGGGACTCCGACCCCCTGAGCAGTTCTTC. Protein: CASSLGGLRPPEQFF.

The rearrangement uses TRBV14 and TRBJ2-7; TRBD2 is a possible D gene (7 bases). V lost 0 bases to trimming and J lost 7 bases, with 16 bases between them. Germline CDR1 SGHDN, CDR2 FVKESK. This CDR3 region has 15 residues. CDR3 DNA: TGTGCCAGCAGCCAAGATGTCGCGGGGGCGGGTGAGCAGTACTTC. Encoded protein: CASSQDVAGAGEQYF.

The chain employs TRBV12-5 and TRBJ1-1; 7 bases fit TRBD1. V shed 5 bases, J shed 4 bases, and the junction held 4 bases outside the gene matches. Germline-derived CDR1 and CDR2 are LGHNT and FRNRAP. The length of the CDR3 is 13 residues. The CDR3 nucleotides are TGTGCTAGTGGTCTGAGACAGGGCACTGAAGCTTTCTTT. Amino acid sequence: CASGLRQGTEAFF.

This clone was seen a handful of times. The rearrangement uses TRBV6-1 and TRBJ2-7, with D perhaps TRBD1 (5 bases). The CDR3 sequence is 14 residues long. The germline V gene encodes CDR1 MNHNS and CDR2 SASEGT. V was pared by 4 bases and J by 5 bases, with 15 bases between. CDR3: CASSVVAQGNEQYF. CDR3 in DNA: TGTGCCAGCAGTGTAGTGGCCCAGGGCAACGAGCAGTACTTC.